One sample yielded the 9 T cell receptor beta chains listed below, sequenced in a study of CD8+ T cells in alopecia areata. The sequencing template was cDNA reverse transcribed from extracted RNA. Here immunoSEQ multiplex PCR was the method, and the copy in TCRdb shows in-frame clones only, minus some. The data hold around 97,000 clones, with approximately 90% observed a single time. The treatment was: oral pan-JAK inhibitor, 5-10 mg twice daily. Here the sequenced sample was CD8+ T cells sorted from blood, taken at approximately week 31, from a patient treated with tofacitinib. Receptors were obtained from a human donor with alopecia areata.

CDR3 sequence: CASSLEAGREQYF. The DNA of the CDR3 is TGTGCCAGCAGCTTAGAGGCAGGGAGAGAGCAGTACTTC. The chain uses TRBV7-9 and TRBJ2-7, with D perhaps given as TRBD1 or TRBD2 (5 bases each). Looked up from germline, CDR1 is SEHNR and CDR2 is FQNEAQ (reference sequence). V lost 1 base and J 7 bases, leaving 11 bases between the germline ends. The CDR3 totals 13 residues.

V gene TRBV2 combines with J gene TRBJ2-3; D is perhaps TRBD1 or TRBD2 (5 bases each). The germline V and J ends were trimmed by 1 base and 6 bases, with 11 bases remaining between them. The CDR3 contains 14 residues. The germline gives CDR1 SNHLY, CDR2 FYNNEI. The CDR3 loop is CASSEGTGTDTQYF. The CDR3 region has the DNA TGTGCCAGCAGTGAAGGTACTGGGACGGATACGCAGTATTTT.

The CDR3 coding sequence is TGCAGCGTTGAGCAGGGAGACTCCTACGAGCAGTACTTC. This sequence encodes CSVEQGDSYEQYF. V is TRBV29-1 and J is TRBJ2-7; D may be TRBD1 or TRBD2 (5 bases each). Germline CDR1 and CDR2: SQVTM and ANQGSEA. The CDR3 is 13 residues long. Trimming took off 3 bases at V and 0 bases at J, with 9 bases between the two ends.

This clone has just one count. V is TRBV29-1 and J is TRBJ2-5; D gene uncertain. The J call may be mistaken, given a closer DNA end match to TRBJ2-7. Looked up from germline, CDR1 is SQVTM and CDR2 is ANQGSEA. There are 12 residues in the CDR3. The CDR3 DNA is TGCAGCGTTTCCCTCGGAGCCTACGAGCAGTACTTC. It encodes CSVSLGAYEQYF.

This sequence joins TRBV7-6 and TRBJ1-5; D remains ambiguous. This CDR3 is built from 14 residues. The V and J ends lost 1 base and 7 bases respectively, with 11 bases between them. Germline V CDR1 and CDR2: SGHVS, FNYEAQ. In DNA, the CDR3 is TGTGCCAGCAGCTTAGGTCCTGGAGGCCAGCCCCAGCATTTT. Protein sequence: CASSLGPGGQPQHF.

This rearrangement joins TRBV9 to TRBJ2-3; D is undetermined. Germline CDR1 is SGDLS and CDR2 is YYNGEE. Trimming took 3 bases from V and 3 from J, leaving 14 bases between them. The CDR3 contains 15 residues. The CDR3 nucleotides are TGTGCCAGCAGCGCCACATCGGGCCAAACAGATACGCAGTATTTT. It encodes CASSATSGQTDTQYF. Combining the CDR3 with reference TRBV9 and TRBJ2-3 gives the whole variable domain DSGVTQTPKHLITATGQRVTLRCSPRSGDLSVYWYQQSLDQGLQFLIQYYNGEERAKGNILERFSAQQFPDLHSELNLSSLELGDSALYFCASSATSGQTDTQYFGPGTRLTVL.

The chain joins TRBV10-3 to TRBJ1-5; D gene ambiguous. The CDR3 has 14 residues. The ends were cut back, 6 bases at V and 1 base at J, with 10 bases in the middle. Per germline, CDR1 ENHRY and CDR2 SYGVKD. This CDR3 reads CAIRADTSNQPQHF. The CDR3 region has the DNA TGTGCCATCAGAGCTGACACCAGCAATCAGCCCCAGCATTTT.

This clone occurred a few times. V and J are TRBV5-4 and TRBJ2-3; D unresolved. Trimming shortened V by 1 base and J by 3 bases, and 12 bases separated the two germline ends. Germline V CDR1 and CDR2: SGHNT, YYREEE (reference sequence). The CDR3 sequence is 15 residues long. The CDR3 DNA is TGTGCCAGCAGCTTGTGGGGTGTTGGGACAGATACGCAGTATTTT. Encoded protein: CASSLWGVGTDTQYF. Looking up the rest from reference TRBV5-4 and TRBJ2-3 gives the full variable domain: ETGVTQSPTHLIKTRGQQVTLRCSSQSGHNTVSWYQQALGQGPQFIFQYYREEENGRGNFPPRFSGLQFPNYSSELNVNALELDDSALYLCASSLWGVGTDTQYFGPGTRLTVL.

The V gene is TRBV11-2, the J gene TRBJ1-2; 7 positions match TRBD1. CDR1 is SGHAT and CDR2 is FQNNGV in the germline V gene. The V gene end was trimmed by 2 bases and the J gene end by 8 bases; junction bases not matched to a gene: 11. The CDR3 is made up of 15 amino acids. The CDR3 spells CASSLRERDREGYTF. The CDR3 DNA follows: TGTGCCAGCAGCTTACGCGAACGGGACAGAGAAGGCTACACCTTC.